These 25 T cell receptor beta chains share one sample of origin, sequenced in a study of cytomegalovirus exposure and HLA in healthy donors. A multiplex PCR was run with 60 Vbeta primers and 13 Jbeta primers. Generated by immunoSEQ multiplex PCR, the TCRdb table keeps only in-frame clones and is missing some. The sample gives 99,000 or so clones, roughly 13% of which show up once; 16% is in the top ten. Sequencing input: PBMCs. The receptors were sampled from a man aged 35-49 years in good health and CMV-seropositive.

The chain recombines TRBV27 with TRBJ2-7; 12 nucleotides agree with TRBD1. After removal of 0 bases from V and 5 bases from J, the junction contained 5 bases not matched to a gene. The CDR3 extends over 16 amino acids. Per germline, CDR1 MNHEY and CDR2 SMNVEV (reference sequence). CDR3 protein: CASSLSGTGGADEQYF. CDR3 nucleotides: TGTGCCAGCAGTTTATCCGGGACAGGGGGCGCGGACGAGCAGTACTTC.

This clone turned up a few times. The rearrangement uses TRBV27 and TRBJ2-6, with D hard to call. Deletions cut 5 bases from V and 0 bases from J, with 11 bases between. The CDR3 loop spans 16 amino acids. Germline loops: CDR1 MNHEY, CDR2 SMNVEV (reference sequence). The CDR3 region is CASSQLHISGANVLTF. The DNA of the CDR3 is TGTGCCAGCAGTCAACTACATATCTCTGGGGCCAACGTCCTGACTTTC.

The sample holds a few counts of this clone. The chain links TRBV4-3 to TRBJ1-3, with D unresolved. The CDR3 is 16 amino acids. Looked up from germline, CDR1 is LGHNA and CDR2 is YSLEER. V dropped 4 bases and J dropped 0 bases, with 13 bases sitting between them. Here the CDR3 DNA reads TGCGCCAGCAGCCCCCGGGATCGAAGCTCTGGAAACACCATATATTTT. Translated, it gives CASSPRDRSSGNTIYF.

This clone has just a few counts. The chain combines TRBV28 with TRBJ1-2; D is uncertain. Germline V lookup: CDR1 MDHEN, CDR2 SYDVKM. With 3 bases removed from V and 2 bases from J, the gap between germline ends came to 7 bases. The CDR3 consists of 13 residues. This chain's CDR3 is CASSLWANYGYTF. CDR3 in DNA: TGTGCCAGCAGTTTGTGGGCCAACTATGGCTACACCTTC.

This clone was picked up a small number of times. CDR3 in DNA: TGTGCCAGCAGAGACCGGGACTCCCCGCAGCAGTACTTC. Translation gives CASRDRDSPQQYF. The J gene is TRBJ2-7, the V gene TRBV9, with D perhaps matching TRBD2 (6 bases). There are 13 residues in the CDR3. The germline CDR1 and CDR2 sequences are SGDLS and YYNGEE. The V gene lost 5 bases and the J gene lost 8 bases, with 17 bases spanning the gap.

The chain links TRBV4-1 to TRBJ2-7, with 9 bases aligning to TRBD2. The CDR3 spans 18 residues. The germline gives CDR1 MGHRA, CDR2 YSYEKL. J lost 5 bases, V lost 2 bases, and 16 bases had no gene match. The DNA of the CDR3 is TGCGCCAGCAGCCAACGGGAGAGTCTAGCGGGATCGTTGGACGAGCAGTACTTC. Translation gives CASSQRESLAGSLDEQYF.

This clone turned up a few times. The chain joins TRBV6-5 to TRBJ1-3; tentative D call: TRBD1 (5 bases). The CDR3 has 15 residues. CDR1 MNHEY and CDR2 SVGAGI come from the germline V gene. V dropped 6 bases and J dropped 0 bases, with 12 bases sitting between them. CDR3 amino acids: CASSSGRSSGNTIYF. The CDR3 DNA reads TGTGCCAGCAGCTCAGGGAGGTCCTCTGGAAACACCATATATTTT.

This clone was seen more than once but under ten times. This chain joins TRBV7-6 and TRBJ1-1; no clear D gene. V lost 5 bases, J lost 1 base, and 8 bases lay in between. The CDR3 runs to 13 residues. Germline CDR1 SGHVS, CDR2 FNYEAQ. CDR3 region: CASSPTENTEAFF. CDR3 sequence (DNA): TGTGCCAGCAGCCCCACAGAGAACACTGAAGCTTTCTTT.

This clone turned up a few times. J is TRBJ2-3 and V is TRBV4-3; 12 bases are shared with TRBD2. The trim removed 1 base at V and 5 bases at J, leaving 4 bases unmatched. CDR3 length equals 16 residues. CDR1 and CDR2 from the germline V gene are LGHNA and YSLEER. As DNA, the CDR3 is TGCGCCAGCAGCCAAGCTCTAGCGGGAGGGGTAGATACGCAGTATTTT. Its translation: CASSQALAGGVDTQYF.

Only a few counts were recorded for this clone. CDR3 loop: CASSDPTVGEQFF. The CDR3 DNA follows: TGTGCCAGCAGTGACCCGACAGTCGGTGAGCAGTTCTTC. J is TRBJ2-1 and V is TRBV2, with D perhaps matching TRBD1 (5 bases). V was shortened by 3 bases and J by 9 bases, with 12 bases between the two germline ends. The germline CDR1 and CDR2 sequences are SNHLY and FYNNEI. CDR3 size: 13 residues.

The V gene is TRBV10-2, the J gene TRBJ2-5; a weak D match, TRBD2 (6 bases). CDR1 and CDR2 (germline): WSHSY, SAAADI. Trimming left V 0 bases short and J 8 bases short, with 10 bases between. CDR3 length: 13 amino acids. CDR3 coding DNA: TGCGCCAGCAGTGAGTCGGAGGGAACCACCCAGTACTTC. Amino acids: CASSESEGTTQYF.

The J gene is TRBJ2-7, the V gene TRBV18, with D possibly TRBD1 on 5 matching bases. V lost 0 bases to trimming and J lost 2 bases, with 8 bases between them. This CDR3 is built from 14 residues. The V gene's germline CDR1 is KGHSH and CDR2 LQKENI. The DNA for the CDR3 is TGTGCCAGCTCACCACCGGCAGGGACCTACGAGCAGTACTTC. This encodes CASSPPAGTYEQYF.

In its sample, this clone was seen a few times. The V gene is TRBV10-2, the J gene TRBJ2-7, with D perhaps matching TRBD1 (6 bases). Germline values: CDR1 WSHSY, CDR2 SAAADI. V was clipped by 6 bases and J by 2 bases, with 14 bases between them. This CDR3 is 14 amino acids long. As DNA, the CDR3 is TGCGCCAGCAGCCCCCGGGACACGACCTACGAGCAGTACTTC. The encoded protein is CASSPRDTTYEQYF.

V gene TRBV4-3 combines with J gene TRBJ2-7, with a possible D match to TRBD2 (6 bases). The CDR3 totals 16 residues. Trimming left V 4 bases short and J 0 bases short, with 16 bases between. The germline gives CDR1 LGHNA, CDR2 YSLEER. DNA for the CDR3: TGCGCCAGCAGCCCGGAGGGACGGGAAAGCTCCTACGAGCAGTACTTC. Encoded protein: CASSPEGRESSYEQYF.

This clone was seen a few times. The J gene is TRBJ1-3, the V gene TRBV6-5; a possible D gene is TRBD1 (5 bases). The CDR3 is 15 amino acids. V was pared by 4 bases and J by 2 bases, with 12 bases between. CDR1 is MNHEY, CDR2 SVGAGI, per germline. CDR3 in DNA: TGTGCCAGCAGTTTGGGGGGGAGAACTGGAAACACCATATATTTT. It translates to CASSLGGRTGNTIYF.

The chain is built from TRBV4-1 and TRBJ2-3; tentative D call: TRBD1 (6 bases). CDR1 is MGHRA and CDR2 is YSYEKL in the germline V gene. Between the trimmed V and J ends, which lost 4 bases and 2 bases, there was a span of 19 bases. The CDR3 is 17 amino acids. The CDR3 here is CASSRSGQSLYTDTQYF. The CDR3 nucleotides read TGCGCCAGCAGCCGGTCTGGACAGTCCCTTTACACAGATACGCAGTATTTT.

This clone was picked up a small number of times. This rearrangement joins TRBV7-6 to TRBJ2-1; tentatively, D is TRBD1 (6 bases). V was pared by 2 bases and J by 4 bases, with 18 bases between. The length of the CDR3 is 17 residues. CDR1 and CDR2 (germline): SGHVS, FNYEAQ. The CDR3 protein is CASSLTMSGQGYNEQFF. The CDR3 nucleotides read TGTGCCAGCAGCTTAACCATGTCAGGGCAGGGGTACAATGAGCAGTTCTTC.

This sequence joins TRBV7-2 and TRBJ1-5; D perhaps matches TRBD1 (5 bases). The CDR3 has 14 amino acids. V was clipped by 5 bases and J by 3 bases, with 11 bases between them. The germline gives CDR1 SGHTA, CDR2 FQGNSA. The CDR3 bases are TGTGCCAGCAGCCCGCAGGGCTACAATCAGCCCCAGCATTTT. Translation gives CASSPQGYNQPQHF.

This clone was detected only a few times. The chain combines TRBV19 with TRBJ2-5; a weak D match, TRBD1 (7 bases). The CDR3 sequence is 13 residues long. In germline, CDR1 is LNHDA, CDR2 SQIVND (reference sequence). The V and J ends lost 7 bases and 2 bases respectively, with 11 bases between them. The CDR3 DNA sequence: TGTGCCAGTAAACAGGGGAGGCAAGAGACCCAGTACTTC. This translates into CASKQGRQETQYF.

The CDR3 loop is CASSSGQDYEQYF. CDR3 DNA: TGTGCCAGCAGTTCGGGACAGGACTACGAGCAGTACTTC. The chain has TRBV6-1 and TRBJ2-7, with TRBD1 matching 8 bases. Germline V CDR1 and CDR2: MNHNS, SASEGT. This CDR3 comprises 13 residues. V lost 5 bases, J lost 3 bases, and 3 bases stayed unmatched.

The chain carries TRBV28 and TRBJ1-2; unclear D gene. Trimming removed 1 base from V and 4 bases from J, with 10 bases in between. The CDR3 spans 14 residues. The germline V gene encodes CDR1 MDHEN and CDR2 SYDVKM. CDR3 nucleotides: TGTGCCAGCAGTTTATCCCCCCTTCCCTATGGCTACACCTTC. Translating gives CASSLSPLPYGYTF.

V and J are TRBV7-9 and TRBJ2-5, with 7 bases lining up with TRBD2. This CDR3 has 14 amino acids. Trimming cost V 4 bases and J 4 bases; bases outside gene matches: 6. Germline lookup yields CDR1 SEHNR and CDR2 FQNEAQ (reference sequence). The CDR3 sequence: CASSYTSEGETQYF. The CDR3 DNA sequence: TGTGCCAGCAGCTACACTAGCGAAGGAGAGACCCAGTACTTC.

This chain links TRBV7-9 with TRBJ2-7, with a tentative D call TRBD1 (6 bases). Trimming removed 5 bases from V and 3 bases from J, with 17 bases in between. The CDR3 is 15 residues long. Germline loops: CDR1 SEHNR, CDR2 FQNEAQ (reference sequence). DNA for the CDR3: TGTGCCAGCAGCACTCCAGGGGCAGGGTACTACGAGCAGTACTTC. Protein sequence: CASSTPGAGYYEQYF.

This clone appeared once. This chain uses TRBV18 with TRBJ1-3; perhaps TRBD1 as D (5 bases). This CDR3 has 17 amino acids. The ends were cut back, 8 bases at V and 3 bases at J, with 23 bases in the middle. Germline CDR1 and CDR2: KGHSH and LQKENI. CDR3 coding DNA: TGTGCCAGCAGGCGGGACGTTCAGATTGTTAGTGGAAACACCATATATTTT. It yields the protein CASRRDVQIVSGNTIYF. The full variable domain, completed using reference TRBV18 and TRBJ1-3, is NAGVMQNPRHLVRRRGQEARLRCSPMKGHSHVYWYRQLPEEGLKFMVYLQKENIIDESGMPKERFSAEFPKEGPSILRIQQVVRGDSAAYFCASRRDVQIVSGNTIYFGEGSWLTVV.

This clone turned up a few times. The J gene is TRBJ1-3, the V gene TRBV6-5; 7 bases line up with TRBD1. The V gene's germline CDR1 is MNHEY and CDR2 SVGAGI. The CDR3 contains 15 residues. J was trimmed by 2 bases and V by 3 bases; bases with no gene match: 4. The DNA for the CDR3 is TGTGCCAGCAGTTATCAGGGGGTTGCTGGAAACACCATATATTTT. The encoded protein is CASSYQGVAGNTIYF.